This T cell receptor (beta chain) was captured by sequencing in a study of pediatric ulcerative colitis. Findings and caveats of the study: This repertoire reflects total lymphocytes rather than subpopulations like regulatory T cells. All ulcerative colitis patients, but no controls, carried a couple of rectal clonotypes. Substantially fewer templates came from two patients' blood samples.

Only in-frame clones appear in the TCRdb table, and some are missing; sequencing was by immunoSEQ multiplex PCR. The sample consists of about 35,000 clones, about 81% of them appearing once. Germline V gene sequence: CDR1 LGHNA, CDR2 YNFKEQ. The V gene lost 0 bases and the J gene lost 4 bases, with 9 bases spanning the gap. The CDR3 spans 14 residues. This clone was recorded a few times. As yet, its antigen is unknown. One to two pinch biopsies were taken from the rectum during colonoscopy. Source material: gut tissue. The sequence derives from a boy between 10 and 17 years old with mild ulcerative colitis. The chain uses TRBV4-2 and TRBJ1-2; perhaps TRBD1 as D (6 bases). Written as DNA, the CDR3 is TGTGCCAGCAGCCAAGAACAGGGCCTCTATGGCTACACCTTC. Protein product: CASSQEQGLYGYTF.